This T cell receptor (beta chain) was sequenced for a study of T cells in Graves' hyperthyroidism and ophthalmopathy (dated by TCRdb to 2018 to 2020). Regarding the complete study: Peripheral blood was collected at initial diagnosis, before any treatment. To identify distinguishing TCR V-J signatures, a discovery cohort of 100 or so patients was used, comprising 43 with Graves' ophthalmopathy and around 60 with stable Graves' hyperthyroidism. The paper describes TCR Vbeta CDR3 sequencing of around 130 peripheral blood samples, made up of roughly 40 ophthalmopathy patients, roughly 80 hyperthyroidism patients and around 17 progressor patients. In six Graves' hyperthyroidism patients, the study also compared T-cell repertoires from thyroid tissue with T-cell repertoires from blood. Following sampling, methimazole starting at 30 mg daily was given to hyperthyroidism patients, and high-dose intravenous methylprednisolone was given to ophthalmopathy patients. For training and testing, the roughly 100 patients in the discovery cohort were randomly divided in a 7:3 ratio. Whether ophthalmopathy could be predicted prospectively was tested in an independent validation cohort made up of roughly 19 hyperthyroidism patients plus 17 patients who later progressed to ophthalmopathy.

TCR beta CDR3 regions were amplified from RNA transcripts. A first-round RT-PCR of the TCR CDR3 used the HTBI primer set with the Qiagen OneStep RT-PCR kit. Libraries were constructed in a second round of multiplex PCR, after which size selection and purification were performed. Libraries were sequenced paired-end with 100 bp reads on an Illumina HiSeq2000. On the authors' methods: SOAPnuke was used to process the raw data, with reads discarded if the reads contained adapters or uncalled bases, had a mean Phred below 15, or lacked an exact constant-primer or identifier match. COPE v1.2.5 was used to merge the high-quality paired reads, and each unique nucleotide sequence was defined as a clonotype. MiTCR v1.1 was used to align clonotypes to the IMGT TRBV, TRBD and TRBJ reference segments. The analysis was restricted to V-J combinations with a frequency above 0.0001, which together covered just over 99% of the repertoires. The TCS score was defined as the ratio of F50 (clonal expansion) to E x V (chaos), calculated using BLOSUM62-based TCRdist between CDR3 peptides within each V-J. Welch's t-statistics and random forest reduced 500 to 550 V-J features to about 13, which were used in a naive Bayes classifier (R e1071). In TCRdb, the public reads were trimmed at Q25 with fastp and aligned with MiXCR, with productive beta chains retained. Rows with one shared CDR3 protein collapse into an entry with the most common genes and DNA. TCRdb, not the original authors, processed these V and J calls. The sample has 300,000 to 450,000 distinct CDR3 sequences on record, about 18% of them singletons. Clones ranked in the top ten supply over 35% of the sample.

This clonotype was recorded at least ten times. Its antigen is currently not known. No base-level quality is on record; no much larger clone is a single base apart. The paper's findings and limits, for the study overall: Blood samples also contained most of the expanded thyroid clonotypes (frequency above 0.001), which suggests that blood repertoires may reflect thyroid immune responses. In validation, the model predicted progression to ophthalmopathy a median of roughly 6.5 months before onset, with over 55% sensitivity and nearly 75% specificity. No statistical method was used to fix the sample size in advance, and group allocation was not hidden from the investigators. A 13 V-J signature model separated ophthalmopathy from stable hyperthyroidism, with approximately 87% sensitivity and approximately 81% specificity in cross-validation and 80%/75% in testing.

Ophthalmopathy patients had moderately to severely active disease, Clinical Activity Score of at least 3, NOSPECS grade of at least 4, and duration under 3 months. Any patient with an uncontrolled infection, another autoimmune disease, pregnancy or lactation was excluded. Diagnoses were established on the basis of clinical symptoms, serum thyroxine and TRAb, thyroid ultrasound, and orbital computed tomography. PBMCs were separated from 10 ml of fresh peripheral blood using Ficoll-Paque density gradient centrifugation. Total RNA was extracted with Trizol reagent, and quality was checked on an Agilent 2100 Bioanalyzer. The receptor comes from a man aged 18 to 29 with Graves' ophthalmopathy. The material sequenced was blood.

The DNA sequence is TGTGCCAGCAGGCGATGGGGGGCGGGTGAGACCCAGTACTTC. It codes for CASRRWGAGETQYF. The chain joins TRBV12-3 or TRBV12-4 to TRBJ2-5; the D match is possibly TRBD1 or TRBD2, with 6 bases aligned in each. Spanning cysteine to phenylalanine, the CDR3 consists of 14 amino acids. Solely the CDR3 DNA is kept, with 42 bases framed from the first base. V and J lose 6 bases and 5 bases, and a span of 16 bases separates them.